This T cell receptor beta chain was sequenced in a study of T-cell reconstitution after alpha-beta-depleted transplantation in children. Looked up from germline, CDR1 is DFQATT and CDR2 is SNEGSKA (reference sequence). Deletions cut 6 bases from V and 3 bases from J, with 9 bases between. This CDR3 region has 11 residues. Preparation of the TCRbeta library used unique molecular identifiers. Each CDR3 protein is one row after TCRdb ran MiXCR on the PCR reads. The data hold approximately 390,000 distinct CDR3 sequences, with roughly a tenth observed a single time. The clonotype comes from a human donor who donated a stem cell graft to a child with acute myeloid leukemia. The material was PBMCs from the stem cell graft donor, obtained from the stem cell graft. V is TRBV20-1 and J is TRBJ2-7; no reliable D call. The CDR3 DNA follows: TGCAGTGCCGAGAAGAGCTACGAGCAGTACTTC. It specifies CSAEKSYEQYF.